The T cell receptor (beta chain) described here comes from a study of OX40 agonist ivuxolimab in advanced cancers. Background on the study: Subjects had a mean age of around 60 years, with a range of about 23 to 79; almost 85% were male.

General study results and limits: The investigators did not determine what antigen specificity the expanded peripheral T cells had. Low clonal expansion, among the lowest seen, marked partial responders at 0.1-3.0 mg/kg. A proportion of nonresponders additionally exhibited low normalized T-cell clonal expansion.

A remark on this clone: Its antigen is still unknown.

Data came from immunoSEQ multiplex PCR; TCRdb stores just in-frame clones and leaves some out. The sample lists about 61,000 clones, about 88% occurring once. The CDR3 runs 12 residues. V gave up 2 bases and J gave up 10 bases; unmatched junction bases: 4. Germline V gives CDR1 WSHSY, CDR2 SAAADI. The TCR sequence derives from an adult with an advanced solid tumor such as melanoma, head and neck, liver or kidney cancer. The chain is built from TRBV10-2 and TRBJ1-1, with TRBD1 matching 7 bases. The specimen was CD4+ or CD8+ T cells sorted from blood, collected in a trial of the OX40 agonist ivuxolimab. The CDR3 nucleotides are TGCGCCAGCAGTGAGGAGACAGGGCGAGCTTTCTTT. As protein: CASSEETGRAFF.